This T cell receptor (beta chain) was sequenced in a study of cytomegalovirus exposure and HLA in healthy donors. As for the study in general: Out of 150 million to 200 million T cells, an earlier analysis found 117 million unique TCR beta sequences in total. Within an early data release were 85 million or so unique TCRs drawn from HLA-typed donors. Notes on the study in general: Several of the most significant clusters appeared, in a later analysis, to be linked to common viral pathogens. Later on, a genetic analysis was performed. It linked a missense variant in DCLRE1C with V- and J-gene trimming of TCR beta.

Concerning this clone: Its antigen is currently unknown.

Trimming cost V 10 bases and J 4 bases; bases outside gene matches: 4. Per the germline V gene, CDR1 is SNHLY and CDR2 is FYNNEI. The CDR3 length is 13 residues. 13 Jbeta primers and 60 Vbeta primers were used for the PCR. Sequencing was performed with immunoSEQ multiplex PCR; in TCRdb, only in-frame clones are kept and a portion is missing. The sample holds about 120,000 clones, 55% to 75% seen once. This receptor was identified in a man in his thirties or forties in good health and CMV-seropositive. Sample: PBMCs. The chain employs TRBV2 and TRBJ1-2, with 12 positions matching TRBD1. CDR3 in amino acids: CAKGQGAGYGYTF. The CDR3 region has the DNA TGTGCCAAGGGACAGGGGGCAGGCTATGGCTACACCTTC.